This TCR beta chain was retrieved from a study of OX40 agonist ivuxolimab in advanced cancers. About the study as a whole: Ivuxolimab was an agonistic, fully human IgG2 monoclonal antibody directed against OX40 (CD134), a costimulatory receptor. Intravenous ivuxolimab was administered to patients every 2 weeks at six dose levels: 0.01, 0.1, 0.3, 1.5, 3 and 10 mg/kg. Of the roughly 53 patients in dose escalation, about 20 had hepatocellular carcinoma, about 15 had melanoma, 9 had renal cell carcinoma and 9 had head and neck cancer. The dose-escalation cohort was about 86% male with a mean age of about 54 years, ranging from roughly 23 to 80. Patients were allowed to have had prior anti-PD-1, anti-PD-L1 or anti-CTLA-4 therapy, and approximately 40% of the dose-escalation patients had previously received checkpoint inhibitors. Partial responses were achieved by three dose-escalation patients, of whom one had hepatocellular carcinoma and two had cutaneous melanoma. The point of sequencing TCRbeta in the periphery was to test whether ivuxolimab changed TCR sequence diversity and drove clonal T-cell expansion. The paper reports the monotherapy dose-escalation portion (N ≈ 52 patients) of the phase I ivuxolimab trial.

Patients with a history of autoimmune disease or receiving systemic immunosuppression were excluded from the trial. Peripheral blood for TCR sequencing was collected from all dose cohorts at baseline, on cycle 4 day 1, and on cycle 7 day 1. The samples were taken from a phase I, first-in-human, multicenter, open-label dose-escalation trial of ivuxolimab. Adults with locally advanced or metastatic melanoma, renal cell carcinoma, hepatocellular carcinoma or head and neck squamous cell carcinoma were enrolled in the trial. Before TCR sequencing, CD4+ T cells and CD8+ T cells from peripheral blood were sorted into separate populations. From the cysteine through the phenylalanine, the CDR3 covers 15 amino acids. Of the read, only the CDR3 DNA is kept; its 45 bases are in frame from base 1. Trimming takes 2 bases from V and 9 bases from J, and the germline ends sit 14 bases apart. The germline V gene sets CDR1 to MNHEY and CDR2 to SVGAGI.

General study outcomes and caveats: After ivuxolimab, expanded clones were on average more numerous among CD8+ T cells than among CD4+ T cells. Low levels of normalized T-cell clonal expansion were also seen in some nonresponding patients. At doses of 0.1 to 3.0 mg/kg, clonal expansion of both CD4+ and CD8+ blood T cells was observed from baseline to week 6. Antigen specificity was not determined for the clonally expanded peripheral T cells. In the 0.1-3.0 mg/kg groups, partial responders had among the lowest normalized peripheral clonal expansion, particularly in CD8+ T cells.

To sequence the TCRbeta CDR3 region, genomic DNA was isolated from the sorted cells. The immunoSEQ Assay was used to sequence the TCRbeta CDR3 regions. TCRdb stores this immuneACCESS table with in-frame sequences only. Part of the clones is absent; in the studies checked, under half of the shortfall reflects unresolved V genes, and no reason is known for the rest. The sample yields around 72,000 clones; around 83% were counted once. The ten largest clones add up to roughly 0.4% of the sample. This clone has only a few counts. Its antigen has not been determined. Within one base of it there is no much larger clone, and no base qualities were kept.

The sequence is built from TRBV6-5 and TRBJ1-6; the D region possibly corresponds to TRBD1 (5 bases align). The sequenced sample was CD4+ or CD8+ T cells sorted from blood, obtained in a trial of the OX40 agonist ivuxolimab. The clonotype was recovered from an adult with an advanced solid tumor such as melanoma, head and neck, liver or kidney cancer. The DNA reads TGTGCCAGCAGTTACAATTCAGGGAAGATTTCACCCCTCCACTTT. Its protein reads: CASSYNSGKISPLHF.